One and the same sample provided the 4 T cell receptor beta chains below, sequenced in a study of T-cell memory formation after mild COVID-19. TCRdb processed the 5' RACE reads anew with MiXCR; each CDR3 protein has one entry. The sample yields roughly 180,000 distinct CDR3 sequences, around 20% seen once. The sequenced sample consisted of PBMCs or a T cell subset sorted from them (not recorded which). The receptors derive from a man aged 18 to 35 who had mild COVID-19 (a few samples of this study predate the infection). Cell type and time point are not known.

This chain joins TRBV6-1 and TRBJ2-3; D is unresolved. This CDR3 comprises 14 residues. Deletions cut 3 bases from V and 2 bases from J, with 9 bases between. CDR1 and CDR2 from the germline V gene are MNHNS and SASEGT. The CDR3 bases are TGTGCCAGCAGTGAGCAACGGGCCACAGATACGCAGTATTTT. Translating gives CASSEQRATDTQYF.

This clonotype came up a few times. The V call is TRBV6-2 or TRBV6-3, the J call TRBJ1-2, with D uncertain. The germline V and J ends were trimmed by 9 bases and 4 bases, with 18 bases remaining between them. CDR3 size: 14 residues. Per the germline V gene, CDR1 is MNHEY and CDR2 is SVGEGT. DNA for the CDR3: TGTGCCAGTCACCGATTCGGTGTTTCCTATGGCTACACCTTC. This gives the protein CASHRFGVSYGYTF.

This chain uses TRBV11-2 with TRBJ2-5; 8 positions agree with TRBD1. The CDR3 consists of 14 residues. J was trimmed by 5 bases and V by 5 bases; bases with no gene match: 7. Germline-derived CDR1 and CDR2 are SGHAT and FQNNGV. The CDR3 region is CASSPGAGGETQYF. The CDR3 DNA sequence: TGTGCCAGCAGCCCCGGGGCAGGGGGCGAGACCCAGTACTTC.

This clonotype was detected only a few times. The rearrangement joins TRBV5-1 to TRBJ2-6; the match to TRBD1 covers 7 bases. The V gene's germline CDR1 is SGHRS and CDR2 YFSETQ. Trimming cost V 5 bases and J 4 bases; bases outside gene matches: 6. The CDR3 sequence is 15 residues long. CDR3 sequence: CASRPTGSGANVLTF. CDR3 DNA: TGCGCCAGCAGACCGACAGGGTCCGGGGCCAACGTCCTGACTTTC.